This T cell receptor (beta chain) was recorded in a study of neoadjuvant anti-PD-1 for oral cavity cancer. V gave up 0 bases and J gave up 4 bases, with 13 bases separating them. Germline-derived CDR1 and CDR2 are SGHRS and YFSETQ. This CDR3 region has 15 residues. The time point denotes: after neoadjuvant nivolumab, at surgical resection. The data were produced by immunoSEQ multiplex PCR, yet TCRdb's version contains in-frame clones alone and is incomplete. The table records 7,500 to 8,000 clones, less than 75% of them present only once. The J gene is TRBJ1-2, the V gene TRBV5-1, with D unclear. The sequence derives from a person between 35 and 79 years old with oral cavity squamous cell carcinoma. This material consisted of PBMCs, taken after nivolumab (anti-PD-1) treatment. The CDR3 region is CASSLDDRVGYGYTF. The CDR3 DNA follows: TGCGCCAGCAGCTTGGATGATAGGGTAGGCTATGGCTACACCTTC. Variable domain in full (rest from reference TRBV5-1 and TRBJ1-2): KAGVTQTPRYLIKTRGQQVTLSCSPISGHRSVSWYQQTPGQGLQFLFEYFSETQRNKGNFPGRFSGRQFSNSRSEMNVSTLELGDSALYLCASSLDDRVGYGYTFGSGTRLTVV.